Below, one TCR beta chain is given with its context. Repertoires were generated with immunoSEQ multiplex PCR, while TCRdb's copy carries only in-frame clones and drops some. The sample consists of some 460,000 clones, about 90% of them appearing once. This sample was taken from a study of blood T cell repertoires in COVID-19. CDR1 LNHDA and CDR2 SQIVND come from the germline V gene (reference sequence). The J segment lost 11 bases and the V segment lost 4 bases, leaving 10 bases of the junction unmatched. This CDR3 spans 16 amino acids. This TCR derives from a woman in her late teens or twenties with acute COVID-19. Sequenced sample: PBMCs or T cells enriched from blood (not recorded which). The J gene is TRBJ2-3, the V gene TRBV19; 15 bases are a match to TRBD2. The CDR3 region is CASSTGTSGRPVEQYF. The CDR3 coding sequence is TGTGCCAGTAGTACCGGGACTAGCGGGAGGCCCGTTGAGCAGTATTTT.